The clone carrying this T cell receptor (beta chain) was seen ten or more times. Antigen specificity is unknown. This specimen comes from a study of CD8 T cells in ankylosing spondylitis. Study conclusions and caveats: Reported data indicate significant enrichment of disease-linked clones within matched ankylosing spondylitis synovial fluid. Clones linked with disease were CD8+ and fairly uncommon in the peripheral blood. Ankylosing spondylitis blood appeared to carry a characteristic TCR beta motif of roughly eight highly homologous variants. A subset of motif variants has previously been described in the synovial fluid and blood of reactive arthritis.

5'-RACE, quantitative and with molecular barcodes, yielded the TCR beta libraries. Via MiXCR, TCRdb re-called the 5' RACE reads, giving one row per CDR3 protein. The sample carries around 490,000 distinct CDR3 sequences, less than 6% recorded once. V gave up 3 bases and J gave up 4 bases; unmatched junction bases: 14. Germline CDR1 is MDHEN and CDR2 is SYDVKM. This CDR3 contains 18 residues. Source material: blood, either unsorted or a sorted T cell fraction (not recorded which). The receptor was derived from a male donor with ankylosing spondylitis. This chain joins TRBV28 and TRBJ2-1; TRBD2 aligns across 8 bases. This CDR3 is CASSFPGGRPEGYNEQFF. CDR3 DNA sequence: TGTGCCAGCAGTTTCCCGGGAGGGCGCCCCGAGGGGTACAATGAGCAGTTCTTC.